The 23 T cell receptor beta chains below come from one sample, sequenced in a study of T cell responses to AZD1222 COVID-19 vaccine. Here immunoSEQ multiplex PCR was the method, and the copy in TCRdb shows in-frame clones only, minus some. The data contain 160,000 or so clones, 85% to 90% of them singletons. Source: peripheral blood, taken on day 0 of AZD1222 vaccination. Receptors originate from an adult in good health.

V gene TRBV5-1 combines with J gene TRBJ2-3, with 8 positions matching TRBD1. CDR1 and CDR2 from the germline V gene are SGHRS and YFSETQ. The CDR3 runs 17 residues. Trimming at V came to 1 base and at J to 6 bases, leaving 13 bases not matched to a gene. The DNA of the CDR3 is TGCGCCAGCAGCTTGTCCGGGACAGGTGGCCGTGGGGATACGCAGTATTTT. It specifies CASSLSGTGGRGDTQYF. The whole variable domain, remainder taken from reference TRBV5-1 and TRBJ2-3, is KAGVTQTPRYLIKTRGQQVTLSCSPISGHRSVSWYQQTPGQGLQFLFEYFSETQRNKGNFPGRFSGRQFSNSRSEMNVSTLELGDSALYLCASSLSGTGGRGDTQYFGPGTRLTVL.

The rearrangement joins TRBV2 to TRBJ1-5; D may be TRBD1 (5 bases). Trimming removed 7 bases from V and 1 base from J, with 11 bases in between. The CDR3 runs to 14 residues. CDR1 and CDR2 (germline): SNHLY, FYNNEI. The CDR3 DNA reads TGTGCCAGCACGAAGGGGTTAAGCAATCAGCCCCAGCATTTT. The encoded protein is CASTKGLSNQPQHF.

This clone was picked up one time. V and J are TRBV3-1 (or the pseudogene TRBV3-2) and TRBJ1-4, with 7 positions matching TRBD1. The CDR3 loop spans 17 amino acids. Germline V gene sequence: CDR1 LGHDT, CDR2 YNNKEL (reference sequence). V was pared by 2 bases and J by 3 bases, with 9 bases of the junction left unmatched. The DNA of the CDR3 is TGTGCCAGCAGCCAAACAGGGGTGGTTGGGTCTAATGAAAAACTGTTTTTT. This codes for CASSQTGVVGSNEKLFF.

CDR3 sequence: CASSLVGWTEAFF. CDR3 bases: TGTGCCAGCAGCTTAGTGGGGTGGACTGAAGCTTTCTTT. The chain has TRBV7-2 and TRBJ1-1; no clear D gene. V lost 1 base and J lost 5, with 8 bases in between. The CDR3 contains 13 residues. Germline V gives CDR1 SGHTA, CDR2 FQGNSA.

This rearrangement joins TRBV6-6 to TRBJ2-1; TRBD1 agrees at 9 bases. V shed 7 bases, J shed 4 bases, and the junction held 8 bases outside the gene matches. This CDR3 comprises 15 residues. The germline CDR1 and CDR2 sequences are MNHNY and SVGAGI (reference sequence). CDR3: CASTPRDRVYNEQFF. As DNA, the CDR3 is TGTGCCAGCACCCCCCGGGACAGGGTATACAATGAGCAGTTCTTC.

V and J are TRBV19 and TRBJ1-2, with D maybe TRBD1 (6 bases). This CDR3 contains 15 residues. V gave up 7 bases and J gave up 4 bases, with 19 bases separating them. CDR1 and CDR2 (germline): LNHDA, SQIVND (reference sequence). The CDR3 loop is CASTLRRGESYGYTF. DNA for the CDR3: TGTGCCAGTACCCTAAGAAGGGGGGAGAGCTATGGCTACACCTTC.

This rearrangement joins TRBV28 to TRBJ2-2, with 11 bases matching TRBD2. This CDR3 is 15 amino acids long. Losses at the gene ends were 3 bases for V and 4 bases for J; bases not matched to a gene: 1. Germline lookup yields CDR1 MDHEN and CDR2 SYDVKM. This CDR3 reads CASSFGTSGTGELFF. In DNA, the CDR3 is TGTGCCAGCAGTTTCGGGACTAGCGGCACCGGGGAGCTGTTTTTT.

The chain employs TRBV4-2 and TRBJ2-2, with 10 bases identical to TRBD1. This CDR3 has 15 amino acids. The V and J ends lost 4 bases and 7 bases, in that order; junction bases with no gene match: 6. Germline assignment: CDR1 LGHNA and CDR2 YNFKEQ. In DNA form, the CDR3 reads TGTGCCAGCAGCCGGGACAGGGGAATTGTCGGGGAGCTGTTTTTT. Its protein is CASSRDRGIVGELFF.

J is TRBJ2-3 and V is TRBV28, with unresolved D. Trimming removed 5 bases at V and 4 bases at J, with 10 bases between. The CDR3 has 13 residues. Germline lookup yields CDR1 MDHEN and CDR2 SYDVKM. The DNA for the CDR3 is TGTGCCAGCAGTCCCCTGTATGCAGATACGCAGTATTTT. Amino acid sequence: CASSPLYADTQYF.

The gene calls are TRBV12-5 and TRBJ1-5, with TRBD1 as a possible D gene (5 bases). From germline, CDR1 is LGHNT and CDR2 FRNRAP. V was pared by 6 bases and J by 0 bases, with 12 bases between. The CDR3 totals 15 residues. CDR3 bases: TGTGCTAGTGGCCCCGGGGCGTATAGCAATCAGCCCCAGCATTTT. Its protein product is CASGPGAYSNQPQHF.

The genes are TRBV2 and TRBJ2-5, with 9 bases lining up with TRBD2. The CDR3 consists of 14 residues. Trimming at V came to 4 bases and at J to 5 bases, leaving 5 bases not matched to a gene. Germline V CDR1 and CDR2: SNHLY, FYNNEI. Here the CDR3 reads CASSARTSVETQYF. In nucleotides, the CDR3 is TGTGCCAGCAGTGCCCGGACTAGCGTTGAGACCCAGTACTTC. Based on the CDR3 plus reference TRBV2 and TRBJ2-5, the full variable domain is EPEVTQTPSHQVTQMGQEVILRCVPISNHLYFYWYRQILGQKVEFLVSFYNNEISEKSEIFDDQFSVERPDGSNFTLKIRSTKLEDSAMYFCASSARTSVETQYFGPGTRLLVL.

This chain links TRBV9 with TRBJ2-7; 8 positions agree with TRBD1. V was clipped by 0 bases and J by 3 bases; unmatched bases: 2. CDR3 length: 14 residues. Per germline, CDR1 SGDLS and CDR2 YYNGEE. The CDR3 nucleotides are TGTGCCAGCAGCGTAGGGGACAGGTACTACGAGCAGTACTTC. Translating it yields CASSVGDRYYEQYF.

J is TRBJ1-1 and V is TRBV6-5; 7 bases fit TRBD1. Germline V gene data show CDR1 as MNHEY and CDR2 as SVGAGI. The CDR3 is 14 amino acids. The ends lost 5 bases at V and 7 bases at J; junction bases unmatched: 10. The CDR3: CASSRRQGEDEAFF. CDR3 bases: TGTGCCAGCAGTAGAAGACAGGGAGAAGATGAAGCTTTCTTT.

This clone was counted only a few times. J is TRBJ1-5 and V is TRBV7-8; D is ambiguous. V was pared by 1 base and J by 0 bases, with 7 bases between. There are 15 residues in the CDR3. Germline V gene sequence: CDR1 SGHVS, CDR2 FQNEAQ. The CDR3 region has the DNA TGTGCCAGCAGCTTAGGACGAGTTAGCAATCAGCCCCAGCATTTT. The encoded protein is CASSLGRVSNQPQHF.

This clone was counted once. The rearrangement uses TRBV4-3 and TRBJ1-2; 8 nucleotides match TRBD1. The CDR3 is 17 residues long. In germline, CDR1 is LGHNA, CDR2 YSLEER. Trimming cost V 0 bases and J 4 bases; bases outside gene matches: 10. CDR3 amino acids: CASSQDGATGVRYGYTF. In nucleotides, the CDR3 is TGCGCCAGCAGCCAAGATGGGGCGACAGGGGTCCGCTATGGCTACACCTTC.

The V call is TRBV6-2 or TRBV6-3, the J call TRBJ1-2, with a tentative D call TRBD1 (5 bases). In germline, CDR1 is MNHEY, CDR2 SVGEGT. The germline V and J ends were trimmed by 7 bases and 5 bases, with 20 bases remaining between them. This CDR3 region has 15 residues. The CDR3 is CASNPTGTPLYGYTF. DNA of the CDR3: TGTGCCAGCAACCCTACGGGGACCCCGCTTTATGGCTACACCTTC.

This chain joins TRBV14 and TRBJ1-1; D ambiguous. Trimming pared 7 bases from V and 3 bases from J, leaving 15 bases between. The CDR3 loop spans 14 amino acids. Germline CDR1 SGHDN, CDR2 FVKESK. The CDR3 region has the DNA TGTGCCAGCAAGCTGAACGGTGCCTACACTGAAGCTTTCTTT. Translation: CASKLNGAYTEAFF.

The V and J genes are TRBV19 and TRBJ2-1, with 8 bases aligning to TRBD2. The CDR3 has 15 residues. V lost 7 bases and J lost 5; bases outside the gene matches: 10. Germline loops: CDR1 LNHDA, CDR2 SQIVND (reference sequence). The CDR3 here is CASTGFPGGNNEQFF. Here the CDR3 DNA reads TGTGCCAGTACCGGCTTCCCGGGGGGGAACAATGAGCAGTTCTTC.

V and J are TRBV13 and TRBJ2-2; 7 nucleotides align to TRBD1. From germline, CDR1 is PRHDT and CDR2 FYEKMQ (reference sequence). CDR3 length: 16 residues. Germline trimming cut 4 bases from V and 5 bases from J; bases unmatched to any gene: 10. The chain's CDR3 is CASSSRDSGATGELFF. CDR3 nucleotides: TGTGCCAGCAGCTCCCGGGACAGCGGAGCTACCGGGGAGCTGTTTTTT.

The J gene is TRBJ1-4, the V gene TRBV10-2, with D possibly TRBD1 on 6 matching bases. CDR1 and CDR2 (germline): WSHSY, SAAADI. This CDR3 contains 14 residues. Trimming stripped 3 bases from V and 4 bases from J, with 9 bases between. The CDR3 loop reads CASSERGYNEKLFF. DNA for the CDR3: TGCGCCAGCAGTGAAAGGGGGTATAATGAAAAACTGTTTTTT.

V is TRBV25-1 and J is TRBJ2-2; 7 bases are shared with TRBD2. Germline values: CDR1 MGHDK, CDR2 SYGVNS. The CDR3 totals 14 residues. Losses at the gene ends were 8 bases for V and 1 base for J; bases not matched to a gene: 4. CDR3 in amino acids: CASGGLGNTGELFF. The CDR3 DNA reads as TGTGCCAGCGGTGGACTAGGGAACACCGGGGAGCTGTTTTTT.

The CDR3 DNA sequence: TGCGCCAGCAGCTTGTCTAGCGGCAGCACAGATACGCAGTATTTT. This gives the protein CASSLSSGSTDTQYF. The V and J genes are TRBV5-1 and TRBJ2-3; 7 nucleotides agree with TRBD2. Germline CDR1 is SGHRS and CDR2 is YFSETQ. This CDR3 contains 15 residues. The V segment lost 1 base and the J segment 0 bases; nucleotides outside the gene matches: 2.

The V and J genes are TRBV30 and TRBJ1-2; no clear D. Trimming stripped 2 bases from V and 7 bases from J, with 20 bases between. Germline CDR1 is GTSNPN and CDR2 is SVGIG (reference sequence). There are 15 residues in the CDR3. Here the CDR3 reads CAWSLGGPPVGGYTF. CDR3 bases: TGTGCCTGGAGTCTGGGCGGACCCCCGGTAGGTGGCTACACCTTC.